This TCR beta chain was observed in a study of blood T cells in healthy people across ages. Broader study findings: Both higher diversity and more naive CD4+ cells marked long-lived donors when set against aged donors. TCR beta diversity, measured per million T cells, fell in a roughly linear way with age. Calculation of diversity from one million T cells yielded estimates considered to be underestimates. Naive T cell percentage and TCR beta diversity correlated strongly.

Regarding this clonotype: Its antigen is currently unknown.

CDR1 and CDR2 (germline): MNHNY, SVGAGI (reference sequence). This CDR3 contains 14 residues. The V segment lost 4 bases and the J segment 2 bases; nucleotides outside the gene matches: 5. Primed by a sample-barcoded 5' primer and a J-beta primer mix, a second PCR proceeded for roughly 7 to 11 cycles. One entry per CDR3 protein, called by TCRdb with MiXCR from the 5' RACE reads. The top ten clones hold over 15% of a sample with just over 1 million distinct CDR3 sequences, 35% to 50% of them seen once. V usage is TRBV6-6 and J usage is TRBJ2-7; 7 nucleotides match TRBD2. The receptor was derived from a woman aged 55-69 years in good health. Material: blood. Here the CDR3 DNA reads TGTGCCAGCAGTTCCGGGACTAAAACCTACGAGCAGTACTTC. Translating it yields CASSSGTKTYEQYF.